The rows below give T cell receptor beta chains drawn from one sample of a study of human T cells and chemical hapten exposure. TCRdb reprocessed the RACE reads via MiXCR and lists one record per CDR3 protein. The sample has 250,000 to 300,000 distinct CDR3 sequences; around 7% are singletons. This sample comprised whole blood, obtained in connection with sensitization to the hapten diphenylcyclopropenone (DPC). These receptor sequences come from a man aged 18-30 years with alopecia areata. Some clones in this sample may be carry-over from other donors' samples. Each CDR3 is given with its conserved first and last residue. A D gene is named only where the DNA matches it firmly. The listing skips clone size in some rows; elsewhere it reads once, few, many or a size class.

v_gene	j_gene	d_gene	abundance	CDR3nt	CDR3aa
TRBV4-2	TRBJ2-2	TRBD2	.	TGTGCCAGCAGCCAAAACCCTAGCGGGATGAACACCGGGGAGCTGTTTTTT	CASSQNPSGMNTGELFF
TRBV28	TRBJ2-7	.	.	TGTGCCAGCCAGGGGCTAACGGGAACCTACGAGCAGTACTTC	CASQGLTGTYEQYF
TRBV7-7	TRBJ2-1	.	few	TGTGCCAGCAGCTTTGGACAGTCGAGCGATGAGCAGTTCTTC	CASSFGQSSDEQFF
TRBV7-9	TRBJ2-4	.	few	TGTGCCAGCAGCTTAGTGGTTCAGGCCAAAAACATTCAGTACTTC	CASSLVVQAKNIQYF
TRBV25-1	TRBJ2-7	.	.	TGTGCCAGCAGTGAATCGGAAGGGATATTCTCCTACGAGCAGTACTTC	CASSESEGIFSYEQYF
TRBV28	TRBJ2-6	.	few	TGTGCCAGCGGGTCATGGGGGGCTGGGGCCAACGTCCTGACTTTC	CASGSWGAGANVLTF
TRBV7-9	TRBJ2-5	TRBD2	.	TGTGCCAGCAGCCTACCGCGACTAGCGGGGGAAGAGACCCAGTACTTC	CASSLPRLAGEETQYF
TRBV5-1	TRBJ2-1	.	.	TGCGCCAGCAGCTTGGCCGGGAAAAGCTCCTACAATGAGCAGTTCTTC	CASSLAGKSSYNEQFF
TRBV6-6	TRBJ2-3	.	.	TGTGCCAGCAGTTACCGGACAGACCCACTGATAGATACGCAGTATTTT	CASSYRTDPLIDTQYF
TRBV7-2	TRBJ1-5	.	few	TGTGCCAGCAACATGGGGGGGTCGCGCAATCAGCCCCAGCATTTT	CASNMGGSRNQPQHF
TRBV10-3	TRBJ1-1	.	.	TGTGCCATCAGTGAATCCCGGACAGCCCGAAACACTGAAGCTTTCTTT	CAISESRTARNTEAFF
TRBV7-9	TRBJ1-2	.	few	TGTGCCAGCAGCTCCCCCGCAGGGATTAAGAGGTATTATGGCTACACCTTC	CASSSPAGIKRYYGYTF
TRBV7-9	TRBJ1-6	TRBD1	few	TGTGCCAGCAGCACAACCCGGGACAGAGAGCCGCCGTTTCCTAATTCACCCCTCCACTTT	CASSTTRDREPPFPNSPLHF
TRBV27	TRBJ2-1	TRBD2	few	TGTGCCAGCAGTCCATATCGTAATAGCGGGGGCCAGAGCTCCTACAATGAGCAGTTCTTC	CASSPYRNSGGQSSYNEQFF
TRBV7-6	TRBJ1-3	.	.	TGTGTCAGCAGCTTTGTCGACAGGAGACACTCTGGAAACACCATATATTTT	CVSSFVDRRHSGNTIYF
TRBV3-1	TRBJ2-5	.	few	TGTGCCAGCAGCCACCAACTAGGGAGATTCCGAGAGACCCAGTACTTC	CASSHQLGRFRETQYF
TRBV27	TRBJ1-5	.	.	TGTGCCAGCAGTCAAGAAAGTTTGAGGGGCAATCAGCCCCAGCATTTT	CASSQESLRGNQPQHF
TRBV6-2/TRBV6-3	TRBJ2-2	.	.	TGTGCCAGCAGTTACTATCCCGGGGAGCTGTTTTTT	CASSYYPGELFF